This T cell receptor (beta chain) was identified in a study of blood T cell repertoires in COVID-19. Whole-study context: Specimens from acute and convalescent COVID-19 originated in the United States, Italy and Spain. Sample material is recorded as cDNA or gDNA derived from T cells, B-cell-depleted T cells, or PBMCs.

The CDR3 is 12 residues long. The germline V and J ends were trimmed by 7 bases and 4 bases, with 7 bases remaining between them. CDR1 is MNHEY and CDR2 is SMNVEV in the germline V gene (reference sequence). Authors' data handling: Estimation of nucleated cell counts relied on the amplification of reference gene primers. The protocol was immunoSEQ multiplex PCR, while the TCRdb copy is restricted to in-frame clones and leaves out a portion. From that table come the V and J calls and clone size; the DNA was used to work out D and trimming. The top ten clones hold around 5.5% of a sample with around 210,000 clones, around 85% of them seen once.

Input material: peripheral blood. The chain employs TRBV27 and TRBJ1-4; a possible D gene is TRBD1 (5 bases). The origin of this receptor is a man in his fifties or sixties with COVID-19, enrolled during active disease. The CDR3 bases are TGTGCCAGCAAGCAGGGTAATGAAAAACTGTTTTTT. Its protein product is CASKQGNEKLFF.